The 11 T cell receptor beta chains reported below all come from one sample, sequenced in a study of beta chain features in type 1 diabetes. Of the isolated RNA, all was reverse transcribed, and so the sequenced material was expressed TCRB transcripts. Some clones are missing from TCRdb's copy, which holds only in-frame ones; the method was immunoSEQ multiplex PCR. The profile shows around 340,000 clones, 6.5% to 10% of them singletons. The sequenced sample was central memory CD4+ T cells from blood. The receptor set was obtained from a woman under 30 in good health.

The genes are TRBV7-2 and TRBJ1-5, with 8 positions matching TRBD1. V dropped 5 bases and J dropped 3; count of bases not matched to a gene: 3. Germline assignment: CDR1 SGHTA and CDR2 FQGNSA. CDR3 length: 14 residues. The CDR3 region has the DNA TGTGCCAGCAGCCAGGGACAGGACAATCAGCCCCAGCATTTT. Translation gives CASSQGQDNQPQHF.

The gene calls are TRBV5-6 and TRBJ2-2, with D unclear. V was clipped by 0 bases and J by 6 bases, with 6 bases between them. This CDR3 has 13 residues. The germline V gene has CDR1 SGHDT and CDR2 YYEEEE. The CDR3 DNA is TGTGCCAGCAGCTTGGTTAGCCCCGGGGAGCTGTTTTTT. It codes for CASSLVSPGELFF. Full variable domain (remainder filled in from reference TRBV5-6 and TRBJ2-2): DAGVTQSPTHLIKTRGQQVTLRCSPKSGHDTVSWYQQALGQGPQFIFQYYEEEERQRGNFPDRFSGHQFPNYSSELNVNALLLGDSALYLCASSLVSPGELFFGEGSRLTVL.

This clone was recorded at least ten times. The V gene is TRBV28, the J gene TRBJ1-1; tentatively, D is TRBD1 (5 bases). V was trimmed by 5 bases and J by 8 bases, leaving 6 bases between them. Germline-derived CDR1 and CDR2 are MDHEN and SYDVKM. This CDR3 region has 10 residues. CDR3 protein: CASSNREAFF. The CDR3 DNA reads as TGTGCCAGCAGTAACAGGGAAGCTTTCTTT.

The chain uses TRBV7-8 and TRBJ2-4; TRBD2 matches at 15 bases. The CDR3 loop spans 19 amino acids. V lost 4 bases to trimming and J lost 9 bases; unmatched junction nucleotides: 16. Germline loops: CDR1 SGHVS, CDR2 FQNEAQ. In DNA form, the CDR3 reads TGTGCCAGCAGCTCAAGGGGACTAGCGGGAGGCCCGGTTGGTGGCATTCAGTACTTC. It specifies CASSSRGLAGGPVGGIQYF.

The sample holds a few counts of this clone. This chain joins TRBV7-2 and TRBJ1-2, with unresolved D. From germline, CDR1 is SGHTA and CDR2 FQGNSA. The CDR3 sequence is 13 residues long. V dropped 2 bases and J dropped 6 bases, with 10 bases sitting between them. CDR3 residues: CASSLINGDGYTF. The CDR3 nucleotides are TGTGCCAGCAGCTTAATCAACGGCGATGGCTACACCTTC.

This clone has only a few counts. The rearrangement uses TRBV6-6 and TRBJ1-5; D ambiguous. The ends were cut back, 9 bases at V and 3 bases at J, with 9 bases in the middle. Germline CDR1 is MNHNY and CDR2 is SVGAGI (reference sequence). This CDR3 spans 12 amino acids. The CDR3 reads CASTEFNQPQHF. CDR3 nucleotide sequence: TGTGCCAGTACAGAGTTCAATCAGCCCCAGCATTTT.

This clone showed up many times. This chain uses TRBV11-2 with TRBJ2-7; TRBD2 matches 8 bases. CDR3 length: 15 amino acids. V shed 5 bases, J shed 3 bases, and the junction held 9 bases outside the gene matches. The germline V gene has CDR1 SGHAT and CDR2 FQNNGV. This CDR3 is CASSPPAGGNYEQYF. As DNA, the CDR3 is TGTGCCAGCAGCCCCCCGGCGGGAGGTAACTACGAGCAGTACTTC.

This clone was recorded a few times. This sequence joins TRBV29-1 and TRBJ2-1, with D possibly matching TRBD1 (6 bases). The V end was cut by 7 bases, the J end by 5 bases, with 18 bases between. The germline gives CDR1 SQVTM, CDR2 ANQGSEA. The CDR3 sequence is 14 residues long. Here the CDR3 reads CSASRQVLDNEQFF. DNA of the CDR3: TGCAGCGCCTCACGACAGGTCCTGGACAATGAGCAGTTCTTC.

There are a few counts of this clone. The J gene is TRBJ2-2, the V gene TRBV11-2, with unresolved D. The V end was cut by 4 bases, the J end by 2 bases, with 11 bases between. The CDR3 covers 15 residues. Germline V lookup: CDR1 SGHAT, CDR2 FQNNGV. CDR3: CASSYTNANTGELFF. CDR3 coding DNA: TGTGCCAGCAGCTATACAAATGCTAACACCGGGGAGCTGTTTTTT.

In DNA form, the CDR3 reads TGCGCCAGCAGCCAAGCCTCAGCGGGAGCAGTGGCAGGTGCGGGTACGCAGTATTTT. Protein: CASSQASAGAVAGAGTQYF. This chain connects TRBV4-3 to TRBJ2-3, with 8 bases matching TRBD2. Germline-derived CDR1 and CDR2 are LGHNA and YSLEER. The CDR3 contains 19 residues. The V and J ends lost 1 base and 8 bases, in that order; junction bases with no gene match: 20.

The chain uses TRBV4-3 and TRBJ2-1; D uncertain. The V end was cut by 1 base, the J end by 0 bases, with 16 bases between. There are 18 residues in the CDR3. CDR1 is LGHNA and CDR2 is YSLEER in the germline V gene. CDR3 nucleotides: TGCGCCAGCAGCCAAGGGGCAGGACGTGTTGGCTCCTACAATGAGCAGTTCTTC. Amino acid sequence: CASSQGAGRVGSYNEQFF.